The 14 T cell receptor beta chains below were found in one sample sequenced in a study of shared clonotypes between healthy human individuals. TCRdb's table, derived via immunoSEQ multiplex PCR, lists solely in-frame clones and lacks some. The sample records roughly 2.6 million clones, approximately 94% being singletons. Sequencing used naive CD4+ T cells sorted from blood. The subset is: CD45RA+ positively selected. Every receptor here comes from a man in his late teens or twenties in good health.

Remarks on this clone: Other DNA sequences in the same sample also yield this CDR3. The V call is TRBV9, the J call TRBJ2-1; the D gene is possibly TRBD2 (5 bases). The CDR3 sequence is 15 residues long. CDR1 SGDLS and CDR2 YYNGEE come from the germline V gene. The germline V and J ends were trimmed by 0 bases and 0 bases, with 7 bases remaining between them. In nucleotides, the CDR3 is TGTGCCAGCAGCGTAGTGGCGGGCTCCTACAATGAGCAGTTCTTC. Encoded protein: CASSVVAGSYNEQFF.

The chain recombines TRBV5-1 with TRBJ2-1, with D perhaps matching TRBD2 (5 bases). This CDR3 comprises 13 residues. Germline assignment: CDR1 SGHRS and CDR2 YFSETQ. V lost 3 bases to trimming and J lost 6 bases, with 10 bases between them. CDR3 in DNA: TGCGCCAGCAGCTCCAGAGGGTCCAATGAGCAGTTCTTC. Translation: CASSSRGSNEQFF. Drawing the rest from reference TRBV5-1 and TRBJ2-1, the complete variable domain is KAGVTQTPRYLIKTRGQQVTLSCSPISGHRSVSWYQQTPGQGLQFLFEYFSETQRNKGNFPGRFSGRQFSNSRSEMNVSTLELGDSALYLCASSSRGSNEQFFGPGTRLTVL.

This chain connects TRBV11-3 to TRBJ2-6, with D perhaps matching TRBD1 or TRBD2 (5 bases each). Germline V gene sequence: CDR1 SGHNT, CDR2 YENEEA. V shed 3 bases and J shed 0 bases, with 9 bases lying between them. The CDR3 consists of 16 residues. The CDR3 sequence is CASSLGRTSGANVLTF. The CDR3 nucleotides read TGTGCCAGCAGCTTGGGACGGACCTCTGGGGCCAACGTCCTGACTTTC. Using reference TRBV11-3 and TRBJ2-6 for the parts outside the CDR3, the full variable domain is EAGVVQSPRYKIIEKKQPVAFWCNPISGHNTLYWYLQNLGQGPELLIRYENEEAVDDSQLPKDRFSAERLKGVDSTLKIQPAELGDSAVYLCASSLGRTSGANVLTFGAGSRLTVL.

This chain uses TRBV6-5 with TRBJ2-7; 7 positions match TRBD2. Germline V gene data show CDR1 as MNHEY and CDR2 as SVGAGI. V was pared by 8 bases and J by 0 bases, with 10 bases of the junction left unmatched. This CDR3 comprises 15 residues. The CDR3: CASGYSGGSSYEQYF. The CDR3 bases are TGTGCCAGCGGATACTCCGGCGGGAGCTCCTACGAGCAGTACTTC.

This clone was counted a few times. CDR3 nucleotides: TGTGCCAGCAGTGTCGGCAGGGGGAGCAATCAGCCCCAGCATTTT. Amino acid sequence: CASSVGRGSNQPQHF. The chain uses TRBV2 and TRBJ1-5, with 7 bases lining up with TRBD1. CDR3 length equals 15 residues. CDR1 SNHLY and CDR2 FYNNEI come from the germline V gene. Unmatched junction bases numbered 4, after V lost 4 bases and J lost 1 base.

The chain carries TRBV10-1 and TRBJ2-3; D unresolved. The CDR3 is 14 amino acids. Trimming pared 0 bases from V and 3 bases from J, leaving 7 bases between. Germline V gene data show CDR1 as WNHNN and CDR2 as SYGVQD (reference sequence). This CDR3 is CASSESTRTDTQYF. CDR3 nucleotides: TGCGCCAGCAGTGAGTCGACTCGGACAGATACGCAGTATTTT.

This sequence joins TRBV9 and TRBJ2-1; D perhaps matches TRBD2 (6 bases). This CDR3 is built from 18 residues. V dropped 4 bases and J dropped 5 bases, with 25 bases sitting between them. CDR1 is SGDLS and CDR2 is YYNGEE in the germline V gene. The CDR3 DNA reads TGTGCCAGCAGCTCAAGGTTCGGTAGCGGAATACTTGACAATGAGCAGTTCTTC. This sequence encodes CASSSRFGSGILDNEQFF.

The chain has TRBV5-8 and TRBJ2-4; D tentatively reads TRBD1 or TRBD2 (5 bases each). The CDR3 contains 12 residues. CDR1 is SGHTS and CDR2 is YDEGEE in the germline V gene. V was shortened by 6 bases and J by 6 bases, with 10 bases between the two germline ends. This CDR3 reads CASIRDVNIQYF. For the CDR3, the DNA is TGTGCCAGCATTAGGGACGTAAACATTCAGTACTTC.

Regarding this clone: Within the sample, other DNA sequences also encode this same CDR3. The gene calls are TRBV30 and TRBJ2-5, with D tentatively TRBD2 (5 bases). V gave up 3 bases and J gave up 4 bases, with 12 bases separating them. The CDR3 contains 13 residues. CDR1 GTSNPN and CDR2 SVGIG come from the germline V gene (reference sequence). The CDR3 DNA is TGTGCCTGGAGCCCGAGGAGCGGAGAGACCCAGTACTTC. Translation: CAWSPRSGETQYF.

The V and J genes are TRBV4-1 and TRBJ2-7, with TRBD2 matching 7 bases. The V gene's germline CDR1 is MGHRA and CDR2 YSYEKL. Trimming took 1 base from V and 3 from J; bases not matched to a gene: 9. CDR3 length: 16 residues. The CDR3 nucleotides are TGCGCCAGCAGCCAAGGCAGCGGGACCGCTCACTACGAGCAGTACTTC. Amino acid sequence: CASSQGSGTAHYEQYF.

This chain connects TRBV5-1 to TRBJ1-5; perhaps TRBD1 as D (6 bases). The germline V gene encodes CDR1 SGHRS and CDR2 YFSETQ. The CDR3 consists of 15 residues. Trimming removed 5 bases at V and 2 bases at J, with 14 bases between. As DNA, the CDR3 is TGCGCCAGCAGGGCAGGGGTATCAGGCAATCAGCCCCAGCATTTT. As protein: CASRAGVSGNQPQHF.

This CDR3 is CASSDDDRGNGYTF. The CDR3, as DNA: TGTGCCAGCAGTGACGACGACAGGGGGAATGGCTACACCTTC. The gene calls are TRBV2 and TRBJ1-2; 9 bases fit TRBD1. The V segment lost 3 bases and the J segment 6 bases; nucleotides outside the gene matches: 5. The germline V gene has CDR1 SNHLY and CDR2 FYNNEI. The CDR3 loop spans 14 amino acids.

The chain links TRBV6-6 to TRBJ1-5, with D unresolved. The CDR3 runs to 14 residues. The V gene lost 0 bases and the J gene lost 4 bases, with 7 bases spanning the gap. The germline gives CDR1 MNHNY, CDR2 SVGAGI (reference sequence). DNA of the CDR3: TGTGCCAGCAGTTACTCGACGGAAAATCAGCCCCAGCATTTT. Translation: CASSYSTENQPQHF.

The rearrangement uses TRBV12-5 and TRBJ2-3, with TRBD1 matching over 10 bases. This CDR3 region has 18 residues. J was trimmed by 5 bases and V by 1 base; bases with no gene match: 12. Germline-derived CDR1 and CDR2 are LGHNT and FRNRAP. DNA for the CDR3: TGTGCTAGTGGTTTGGCGACCTCCGGGACAGGGGCGGGAGATACGCAGTATTTT. It codes for CASGLATSGTGAGDTQYF.